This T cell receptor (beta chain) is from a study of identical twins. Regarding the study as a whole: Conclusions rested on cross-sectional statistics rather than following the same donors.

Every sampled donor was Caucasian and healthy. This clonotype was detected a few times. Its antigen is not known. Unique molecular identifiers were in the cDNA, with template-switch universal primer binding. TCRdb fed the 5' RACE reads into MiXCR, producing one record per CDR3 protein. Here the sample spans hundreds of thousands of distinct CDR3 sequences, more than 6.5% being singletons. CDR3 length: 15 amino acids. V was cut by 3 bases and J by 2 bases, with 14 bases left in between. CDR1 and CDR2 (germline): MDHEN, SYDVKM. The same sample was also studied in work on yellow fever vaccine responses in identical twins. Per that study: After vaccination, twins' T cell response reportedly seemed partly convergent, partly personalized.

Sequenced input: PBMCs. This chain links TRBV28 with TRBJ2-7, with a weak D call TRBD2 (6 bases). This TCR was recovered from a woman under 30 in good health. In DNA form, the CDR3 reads TGTGCCAGCAGTTTTATGACGGGAGCCACCTACGAGCAGTACTTC. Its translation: CASSFMTGATYEQYF.